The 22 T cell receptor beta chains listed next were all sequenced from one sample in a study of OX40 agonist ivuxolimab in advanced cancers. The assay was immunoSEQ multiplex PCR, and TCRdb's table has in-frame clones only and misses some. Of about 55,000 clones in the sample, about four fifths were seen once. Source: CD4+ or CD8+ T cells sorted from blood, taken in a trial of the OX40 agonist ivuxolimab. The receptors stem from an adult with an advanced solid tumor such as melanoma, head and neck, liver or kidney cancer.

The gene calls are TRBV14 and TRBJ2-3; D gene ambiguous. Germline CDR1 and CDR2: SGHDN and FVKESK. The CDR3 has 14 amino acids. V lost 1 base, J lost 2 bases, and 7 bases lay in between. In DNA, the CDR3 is TGTGCCAGCAGCCAAGGCCTTCCCACAGATACGCAGTATTTT. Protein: CASSQGLPTDTQYF.

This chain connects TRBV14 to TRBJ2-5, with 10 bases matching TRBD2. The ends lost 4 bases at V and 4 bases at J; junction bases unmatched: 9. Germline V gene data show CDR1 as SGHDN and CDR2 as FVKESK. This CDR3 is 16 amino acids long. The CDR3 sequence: CASSPPSGRAGETQYF. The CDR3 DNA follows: TGTGCCAGCAGCCCGCCAAGCGGGAGGGCCGGAGAGACCCAGTACTTC.

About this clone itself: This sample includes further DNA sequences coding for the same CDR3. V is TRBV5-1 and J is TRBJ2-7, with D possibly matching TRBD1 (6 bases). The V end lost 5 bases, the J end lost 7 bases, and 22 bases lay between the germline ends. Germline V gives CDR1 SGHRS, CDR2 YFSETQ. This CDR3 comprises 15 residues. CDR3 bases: TGCGCCAGCAGTCAGAATACAGGGATTTCAGGGGAGCAGTACTTC. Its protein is CASSQNTGISGEQYF.

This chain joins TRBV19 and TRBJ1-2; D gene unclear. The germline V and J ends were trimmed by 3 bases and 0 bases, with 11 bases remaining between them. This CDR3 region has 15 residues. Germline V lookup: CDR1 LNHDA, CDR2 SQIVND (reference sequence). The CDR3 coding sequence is TGTGCCAGTAGTATGGGAAGGGTAGCTAACTATGGCTACACCTTC. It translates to CASSMGRVANYGYTF.

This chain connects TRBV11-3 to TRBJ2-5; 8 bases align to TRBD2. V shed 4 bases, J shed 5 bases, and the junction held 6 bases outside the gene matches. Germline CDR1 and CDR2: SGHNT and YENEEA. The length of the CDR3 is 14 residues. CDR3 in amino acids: CASSSGGAVETQYF. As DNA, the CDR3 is TGTGCCAGCAGCTCCGGGGGGGCGGTCGAGACCCAGTACTTC.

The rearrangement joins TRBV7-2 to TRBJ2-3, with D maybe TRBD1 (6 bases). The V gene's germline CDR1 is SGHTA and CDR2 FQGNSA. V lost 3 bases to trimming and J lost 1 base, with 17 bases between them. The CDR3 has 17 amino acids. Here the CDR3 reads CASSFPQGGSGTDTQYF. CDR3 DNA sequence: TGTGCCAGCAGCTTTCCCCAAGGGGGTTCAGGCACAGATACGCAGTATTTT. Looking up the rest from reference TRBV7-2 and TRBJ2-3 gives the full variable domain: GAGVSQSPSNKVTEKGKDVELRCDPISGHTALYWYRQSLGQGLEFLIYFQGNSAPDKSGLPSDRFSAERTGGSVSTLTIQRTQQEDSAVYLCASSFPQGGSGTDTQYFGPGTRLTVL.

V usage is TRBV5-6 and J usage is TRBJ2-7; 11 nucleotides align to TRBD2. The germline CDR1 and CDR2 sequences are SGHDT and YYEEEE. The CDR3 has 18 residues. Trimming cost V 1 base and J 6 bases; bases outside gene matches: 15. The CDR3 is CASSLRGISGRAFGEQYF. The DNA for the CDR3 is TGTGCCAGCAGCTTGAGGGGGATTAGCGGGAGGGCCTTCGGCGAGCAGTACTTC. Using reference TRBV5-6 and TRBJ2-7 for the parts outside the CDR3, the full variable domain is DAGVTQSPTHLIKTRGQQVTLRCSPKSGHDTVSWYQQALGQGPQFIFQYYEEEERQRGNFPDRFSGHQFPNYSSELNVNALLLGDSALYLCASSLRGISGRAFGEQYFGPGTRLTVT.

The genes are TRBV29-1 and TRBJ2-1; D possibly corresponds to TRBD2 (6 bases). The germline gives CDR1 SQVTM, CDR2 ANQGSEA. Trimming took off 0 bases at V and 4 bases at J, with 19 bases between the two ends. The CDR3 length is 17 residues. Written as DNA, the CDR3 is TGCAGCGTTGAAGATTGGGTAGCGGAGCGTGGATACAATGAGCAGTTCTTC. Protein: CSVEDWVAERGYNEQFF.

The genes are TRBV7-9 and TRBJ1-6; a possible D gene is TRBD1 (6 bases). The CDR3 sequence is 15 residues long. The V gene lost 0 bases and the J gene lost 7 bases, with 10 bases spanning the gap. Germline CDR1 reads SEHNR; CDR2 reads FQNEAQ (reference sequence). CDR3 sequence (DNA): TGTGCCAGCAGCTTAGCAGGGGGACCGAATTCACCCCTCCACTTT. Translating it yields CASSLAGGPNSPLHF.

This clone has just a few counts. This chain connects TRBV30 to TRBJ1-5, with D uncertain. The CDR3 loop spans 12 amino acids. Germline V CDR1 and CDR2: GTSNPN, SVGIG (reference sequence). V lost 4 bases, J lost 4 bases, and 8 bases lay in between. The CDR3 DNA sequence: TGTGCCTGGACTAAGCGGAATCAGCCCCAGCATTTT. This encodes CAWTKRNQPQHF.

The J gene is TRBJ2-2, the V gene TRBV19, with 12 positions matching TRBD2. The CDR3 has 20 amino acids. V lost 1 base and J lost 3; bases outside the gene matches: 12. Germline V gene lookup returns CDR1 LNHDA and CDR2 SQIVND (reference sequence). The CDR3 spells CASSIGPLAGGLFDTGELFF. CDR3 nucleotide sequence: TGTGCCAGTAGTATAGGGCCTCTAGCGGGAGGGCTGTTTGACACCGGGGAGCTGTTTTTT.

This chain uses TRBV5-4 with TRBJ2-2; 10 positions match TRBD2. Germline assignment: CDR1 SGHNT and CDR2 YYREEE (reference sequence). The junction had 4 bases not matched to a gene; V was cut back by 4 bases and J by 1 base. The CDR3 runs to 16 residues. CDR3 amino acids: CASSQGLAQNTGELFF. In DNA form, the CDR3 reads TGTGCCAGCAGCCAGGGACTAGCGCAGAACACCGGGGAGCTGTTTTTT.

CDR3 region: CASSQDLQSGNTIYF. Written as DNA, the CDR3 is TGTGCCAGCAGCCAAGATCTGCAATCTGGAAACACCATATATTTT. The chain has TRBV4-2 and TRBJ1-3; D gene uncertain. Germline V gene sequence: CDR1 LGHNA, CDR2 YNFKEQ. The germline V and J ends were trimmed by 0 bases and 1 base, with 7 bases remaining between them. There are 15 residues in the CDR3.

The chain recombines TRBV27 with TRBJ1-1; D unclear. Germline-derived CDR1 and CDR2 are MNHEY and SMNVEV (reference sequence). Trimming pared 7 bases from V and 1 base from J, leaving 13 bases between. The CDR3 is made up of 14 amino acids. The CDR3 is CASTEGFGNTEAFF. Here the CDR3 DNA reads TGTGCCAGCACCGAGGGATTTGGGAACACTGAAGCTTTCTTT.

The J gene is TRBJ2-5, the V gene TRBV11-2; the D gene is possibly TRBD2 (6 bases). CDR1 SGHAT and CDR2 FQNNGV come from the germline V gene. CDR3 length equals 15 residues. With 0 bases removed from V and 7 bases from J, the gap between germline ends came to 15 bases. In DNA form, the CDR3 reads TGTGCCAGCAGCTTAGAAACCGGGACTCTTCGGACCCAGTACTTC. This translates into CASSLETGTLRTQYF.

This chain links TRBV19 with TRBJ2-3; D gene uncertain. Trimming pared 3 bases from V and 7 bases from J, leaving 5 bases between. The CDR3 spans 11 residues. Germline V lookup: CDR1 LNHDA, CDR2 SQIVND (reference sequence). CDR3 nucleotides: TGTGCCAGTAGTATCGAGAATACGCAGTATTTT. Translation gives CASSIENTQYF. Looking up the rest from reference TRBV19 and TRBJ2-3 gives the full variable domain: DGGITQSPKYLFRKEGQNVTLSCEQNLNHDAMYWYRQDPGQGLRLIYYSQIVNDFQKGDIAEGYSVSREKKESFPLTVTSAQKNPTAFYLCASSIENTQYFGPGTRLTVL.

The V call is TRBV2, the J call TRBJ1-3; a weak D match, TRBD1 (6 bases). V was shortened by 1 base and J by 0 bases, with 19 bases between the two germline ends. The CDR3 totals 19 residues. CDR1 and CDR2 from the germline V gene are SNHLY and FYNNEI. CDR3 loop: CASSEDLGGGRHSGNTIYF. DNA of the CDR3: TGTGCCAGCAGTGAAGACTTGGGTGGGGGGCGACACTCTGGAAACACCATATATTTT.

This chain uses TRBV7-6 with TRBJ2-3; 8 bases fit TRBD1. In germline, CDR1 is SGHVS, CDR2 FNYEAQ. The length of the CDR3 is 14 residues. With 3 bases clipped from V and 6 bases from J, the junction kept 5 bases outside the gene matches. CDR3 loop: CASSLDRVGDTQYF. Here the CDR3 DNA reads TGTGCCAGCAGCTTGGACAGGGTTGGGGATACGCAGTATTTT.

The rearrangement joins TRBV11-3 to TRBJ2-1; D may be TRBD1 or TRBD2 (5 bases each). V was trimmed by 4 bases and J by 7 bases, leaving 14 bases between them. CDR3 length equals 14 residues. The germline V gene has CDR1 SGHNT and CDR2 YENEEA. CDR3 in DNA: TGTGCCAGCAGCTCATGGCCGGGGACGAATGAGCAGTTCTTC. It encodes CASSSWPGTNEQFF.

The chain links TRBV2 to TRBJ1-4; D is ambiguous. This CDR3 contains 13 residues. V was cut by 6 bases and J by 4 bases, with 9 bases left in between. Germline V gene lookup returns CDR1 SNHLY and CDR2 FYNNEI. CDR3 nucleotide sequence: TGTGCCAGCAGAGGTTCCAGTAATGAAAAACTGTTTTTT. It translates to CASRGSSNEKLFF.

CDR3 loop: CASSLKYWFGTSGRDEQFF. The CDR3 DNA is TGTGCCAGCAGTTTAAAGTATTGGTTCGGGACTAGCGGGAGGGATGAGCAGTTCTTC. The gene calls are TRBV27 and TRBJ2-1, with TRBD2 identical over 16 bases. Unmatched junction bases numbered 12, after V lost 2 bases and J lost 8 bases. Germline V gene sequence: CDR1 MNHEY, CDR2 SMNVEV (reference sequence). This CDR3 has 19 amino acids.

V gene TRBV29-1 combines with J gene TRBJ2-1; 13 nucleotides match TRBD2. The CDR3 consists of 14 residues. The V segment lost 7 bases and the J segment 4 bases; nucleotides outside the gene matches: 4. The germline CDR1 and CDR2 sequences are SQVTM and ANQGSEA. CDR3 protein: CSGQTSGGYNEQFF. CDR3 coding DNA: TGCAGCGGTCAGACTAGCGGGGGGTACAATGAGCAGTTCTTC.